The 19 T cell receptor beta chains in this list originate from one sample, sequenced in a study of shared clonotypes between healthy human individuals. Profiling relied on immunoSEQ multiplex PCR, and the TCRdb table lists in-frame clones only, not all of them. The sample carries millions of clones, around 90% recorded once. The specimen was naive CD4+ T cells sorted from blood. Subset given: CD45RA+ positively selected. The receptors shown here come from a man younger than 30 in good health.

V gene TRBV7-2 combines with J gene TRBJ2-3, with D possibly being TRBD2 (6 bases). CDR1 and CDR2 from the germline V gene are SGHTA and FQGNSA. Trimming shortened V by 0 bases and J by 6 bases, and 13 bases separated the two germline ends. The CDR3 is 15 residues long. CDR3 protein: CASSLASGLGDTQYF. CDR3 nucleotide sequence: TGTGCCAGCAGCTTAGCGAGCGGGTTGGGTGATACGCAGTATTTT.

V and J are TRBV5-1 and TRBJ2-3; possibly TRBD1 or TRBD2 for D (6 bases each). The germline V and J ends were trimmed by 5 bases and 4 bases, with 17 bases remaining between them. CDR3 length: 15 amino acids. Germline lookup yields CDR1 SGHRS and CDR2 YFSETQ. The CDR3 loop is CASSSIGGRADTQYF. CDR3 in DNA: TGCGCCAGCAGTTCGATCGGGGGCCGGGCAGATACGCAGTATTTT.

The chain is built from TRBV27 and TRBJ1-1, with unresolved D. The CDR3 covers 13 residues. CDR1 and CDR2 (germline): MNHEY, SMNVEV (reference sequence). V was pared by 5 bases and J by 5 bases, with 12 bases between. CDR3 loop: CASSLGILTEAFF. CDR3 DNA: TGTGCCAGCAGTCTTGGGATTCTTACTGAAGCTTTCTTT.

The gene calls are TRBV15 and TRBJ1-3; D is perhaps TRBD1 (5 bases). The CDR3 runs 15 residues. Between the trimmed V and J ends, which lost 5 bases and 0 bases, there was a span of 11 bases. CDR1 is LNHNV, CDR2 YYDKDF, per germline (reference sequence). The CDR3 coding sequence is TGTGCCACCAGCGGAGGGGATTACTCTGGAAACACCATATATTTT. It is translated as CATSGGDYSGNTIYF.

CDR3 protein: CASSEQVWVINQPQHF. Written as DNA, the CDR3 is TGTGCCAGCAGCGAACAGGTTTGGGTCATCAATCAGCCCCAGCATTTT. V is TRBV28 and J is TRBJ1-5; a weak D match, TRBD1 (5 bases). V was trimmed by 6 bases and J by 3 bases, leaving 18 bases between them. This CDR3 has 16 residues. CDR1 and CDR2 (germline): MDHEN, SYDVKM.

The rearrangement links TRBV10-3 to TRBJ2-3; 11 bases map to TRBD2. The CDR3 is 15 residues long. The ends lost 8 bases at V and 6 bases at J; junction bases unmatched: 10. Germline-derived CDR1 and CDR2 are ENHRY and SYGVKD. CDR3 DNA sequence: TGTGCCATCTCCATTAGCGGGAGGGCCGCGGATACGCAGTATTTT. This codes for CAISISGRAADTQYF.

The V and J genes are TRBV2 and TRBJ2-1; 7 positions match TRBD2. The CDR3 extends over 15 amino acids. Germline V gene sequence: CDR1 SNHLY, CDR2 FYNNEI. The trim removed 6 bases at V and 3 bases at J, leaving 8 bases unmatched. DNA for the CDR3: TGTGCCAGCAGCCGCAGACTAGCCGACTACAATGAGCAGTTCTTC. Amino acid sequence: CASSRRLADYNEQFF.

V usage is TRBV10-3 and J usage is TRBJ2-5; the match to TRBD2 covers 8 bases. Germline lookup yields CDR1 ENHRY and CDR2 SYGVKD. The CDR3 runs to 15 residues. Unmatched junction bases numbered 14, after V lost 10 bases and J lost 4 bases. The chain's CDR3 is CATGVMAGGPETQYF. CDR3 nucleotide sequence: TGTGCCACCGGCGTCATGGCGGGAGGTCCAGAGACCCAGTACTTC.

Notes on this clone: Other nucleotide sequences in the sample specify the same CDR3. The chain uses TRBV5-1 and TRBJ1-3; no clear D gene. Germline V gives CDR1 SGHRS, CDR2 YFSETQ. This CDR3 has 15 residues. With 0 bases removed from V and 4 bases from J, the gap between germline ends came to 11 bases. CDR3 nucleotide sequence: TGCGCCAGCAGCTTGGATTCAGGTTCGGGAAACACCATATATTTT. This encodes CASSLDSGSGNTIYF.

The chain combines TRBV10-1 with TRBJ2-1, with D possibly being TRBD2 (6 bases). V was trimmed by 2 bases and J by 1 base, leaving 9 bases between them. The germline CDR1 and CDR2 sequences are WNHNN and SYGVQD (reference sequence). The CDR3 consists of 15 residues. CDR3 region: CASSEREWSYNEQFF. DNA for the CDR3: TGCGCCAGCAGTGAGCGGGAGTGGTCCTACAATGAGCAGTTCTTC.

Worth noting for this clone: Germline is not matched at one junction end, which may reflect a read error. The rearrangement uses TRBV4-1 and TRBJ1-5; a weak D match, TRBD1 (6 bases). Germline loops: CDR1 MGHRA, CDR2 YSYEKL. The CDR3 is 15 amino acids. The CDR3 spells CASSQGGGGNQPQHF. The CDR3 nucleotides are TGCGCCAGCAGTCAAGGGGGAGGAGGAAATCAGCCCCAGCATTTT.

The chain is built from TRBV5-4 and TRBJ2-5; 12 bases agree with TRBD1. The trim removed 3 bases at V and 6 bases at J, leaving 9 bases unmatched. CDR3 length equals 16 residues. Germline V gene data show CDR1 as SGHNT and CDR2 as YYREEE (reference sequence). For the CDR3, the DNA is TGTGCCAGCAGCTCGAGCCGGGACAGGGGGCGACAGACCCAGTACTTC. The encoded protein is CASSSSRDRGRQTQYF.

This chain's CDR3 is CASSPGTGGMNTEAFF. The CDR3 DNA follows: TGCGCCAGCAGCCCCGGGACAGGGGGAATGAACACTGAAGCTTTCTTT. The chain employs TRBV4-1 and TRBJ1-1, with 11 bases fitting TRBD1. Germline V gene lookup returns CDR1 MGHRA and CDR2 YSYEKL. The CDR3 is made up of 16 amino acids. J gave up 0 bases and V 4 bases, and 4 bases lay outside the gene matches.

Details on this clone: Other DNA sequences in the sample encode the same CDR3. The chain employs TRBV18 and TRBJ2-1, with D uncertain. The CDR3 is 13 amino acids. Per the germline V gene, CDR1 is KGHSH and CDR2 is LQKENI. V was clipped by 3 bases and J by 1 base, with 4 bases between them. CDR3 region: CASSPGSYNEQFF. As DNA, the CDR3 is TGTGCCAGCTCACCCGGATCCTACAATGAGCAGTTCTTC.

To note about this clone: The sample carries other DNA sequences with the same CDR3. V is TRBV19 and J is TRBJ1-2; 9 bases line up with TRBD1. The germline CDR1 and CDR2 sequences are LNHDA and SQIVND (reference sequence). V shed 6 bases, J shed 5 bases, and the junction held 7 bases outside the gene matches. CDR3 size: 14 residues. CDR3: CASSATGTGYGYTF. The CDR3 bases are TGTGCCAGTAGCGCAACCGGGACAGGGTATGGCTACACCTTC.

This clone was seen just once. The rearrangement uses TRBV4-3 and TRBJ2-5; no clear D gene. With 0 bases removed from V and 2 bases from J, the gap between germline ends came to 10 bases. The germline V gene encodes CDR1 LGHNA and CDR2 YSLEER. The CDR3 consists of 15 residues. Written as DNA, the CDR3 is TGCGCCAGCAGCCAAGATACGAAGAGTCAAGAGACCCAGTACTTC. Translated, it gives CASSQDTKSQETQYF.

CDR3 sequence reads: CASSCPGLAGGSTDTQYF. Here the CDR3 DNA reads TGTGCCAGCAGCTGTCCGGGACTAGCGGGGGGAAGCACAGATACGCAGTATTTT. The rearrangement joins TRBV11-3 to TRBJ2-3; TRBD2 matches at 15 bases. Germline V lookup: CDR1 SGHNT, CDR2 YENEEA. V shed 4 bases and J 0 bases; nucleotides not matched to a gene: 5. The CDR3 loop spans 18 amino acids.

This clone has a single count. The CDR3 nucleotides read TGTGCCAGCAGCATGTTGGGGACTAGCAGCCACTACGAGCAGTACTTC. It is translated as CASSMLGTSSHYEQYF. The gene calls are TRBV2 and TRBJ2-5; 9 bases are a match to TRBD2. The J call may be in error: the DNA end matches TRBJ2-7 better. The CDR3 has 16 amino acids. The germline gives CDR1 SNHLY, CDR2 FYNNEI.

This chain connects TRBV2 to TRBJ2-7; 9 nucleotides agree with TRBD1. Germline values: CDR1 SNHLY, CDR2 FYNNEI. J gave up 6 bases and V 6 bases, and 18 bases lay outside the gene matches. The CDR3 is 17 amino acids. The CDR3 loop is CASRTVRPGQGIGEQYF. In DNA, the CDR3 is TGTGCCAGCAGGACCGTAAGGCCGGGACAGGGTATTGGCGAGCAGTACTTC.